The rows below give T cell receptor beta chains drawn from one sample of a study of OX40 agonist ivuxolimab in advanced cancers. Assay: immunoSEQ multiplex PCR; the TCRdb copy retains only in-frame clones and omits some. The repertoire consists of about 99,000 clones, with roughly 90% occurring once and the leading ten covering around 0.32%. The sequences come from CD4+ or CD8+ T cells sorted from blood, collected in a trial of the OX40 agonist ivuxolimab. The receptors were gathered from an adult with an advanced solid tumor such as melanoma, head and neck, liver or kidney cancer. CDR3s include the opening cysteine and the closing phenylalanine or tryptophan. Only part of the rows carry a size: once, few, many, or a class if the clone is expanded.

>TRBV7-9|TRBJ2-3|few
CASSRTSGTTDTQYF
>TRBV19|TRBJ2-7|-
CASSGTSGSLNEQYF
>TRBV19|TRBJ2-7|-
CASSIRAGVSSEQYF
>TRBV4-2|TRBJ2-5|-
CASSPASGRVVETQYF
>TRBV7-6|TRBJ1-6|-
CASSLRGSDNSPLHF
>TRBV30|TRBJ2-5|once
CAWKHGTRIQETQYF
>TRBV29-1|TRBJ2-1|-
CSAGLAGGEQFF
>TRBV7-8|TRBJ1-5|once
CASSASSRDSNQPQHF
>TRBV5-1|TRBJ2-3|-
CASSLGDIRTDTQYF
>TRBV19|TRBJ2-3|-
CASSMPGTYSSTDTQYF
>TRBV28|TRBJ1-2|-
CASSLEKGRQLLGGYTF
>TRBV25-1|TRBJ2-1|-
CASSRISGSAEQFF
>TRBV6-5|TRBJ2-2|-
CASSYRTPLYTGELFF
>TRBV7-8|TRBJ2-7|-
CASSLDRGARYEQYF
>TRBV15|TRBJ2-3|-
CATSRSTSGRAKDTQYF
>TRBV19|TRBJ1-1|-
CASRRTIRDTEAFF
>TRBV7-2|TRBJ2-6|-
CASSLAGFGANVLTF
>TRBV7-2|TRBJ2-5|-
CASMIAGRETQYF
>TRBV7-2|TRBJ2-1|-
CASSLDPGGGANEQFF
>TRBV10-3|TRBJ2-1|-
CAIKGLDDEQFF
>TRBV9|TRBJ2-7|once
CASSVVGDYYEQYF
>TRBV4-2|TRBJ1-5|-
CASSQDGTAFNQPQHF
>TRBV20-1|TRBJ1-2|-
CSVSRDYGYTF
>TRBV2|TRBJ2-2|-
CASRALANTGELFF
>TRBV6-4|TRBJ1-1|-
CASPQLRQANLLGAFF
>TRBV2|TRBJ2-7|-
CASRGTSSSEQHF
>TRBV5-4|TRBJ2-3|-
CASSPRWGGSSDTQYF
>TRBV28|TRBJ2-3|-
CASSTNGGVGDTQYF
>TRBV11-2|TRBJ2-1|-
CASSLALHEQFF
>TRBV28|TRBJ2-7|-
CASSQISAQGTYEQYF
>TRBV4-2|TRBJ2-5|-
CASSQGVGLAQETQYF
>TRBV19|TRBJ2-2|once
CASSRMGGRINTGELFF
>TRBV9|TRBJ2-2|-
CASSVRTLTGELFF
>TRBV4-1|TRBJ2-1|-
CASSQGAGGVGEQFF
>TRBV27|TRBJ1-2|-
CASSLRRFNYGYTF
>TRBV2|TRBJ2-2|-
CASSEGAYTGELFF